Listed here are 4 T cell receptor beta chains from one sample, sequenced in a study of control samples from healthy donors and cancer patients. Sequencing used immunoSEQ multiplex PCR; TCRdb keeps in-frame clones, though not all of them. The top ten clones hold around 3% of a sample with 130,000 or so clones, about 88% of them seen once. Sequencing was performed on blood. The origin of the receptors is a man aged 50-60 years in good health.

This chain's CDR3 is CASSPTVRRDQPQHF. The CDR3 nucleotides are TGTGCCAGCAGCCCGACTGTGCGAAGAGATCAGCCCCAGCATTTT. The rearrangement uses TRBV28 and TRBJ1-5; unclear D gene. The CDR3 totals 15 residues. Germline lookup yields CDR1 MDHEN and CDR2 SYDVKM. Trimming removed 6 bases from V and 5 bases from J, with 17 bases in between.

The V gene is TRBV5-4, the J gene TRBJ1-1; D not resolved. CDR3 length: 13 amino acids. The V gene's germline CDR1 is SGHNT and CDR2 YYREEE (reference sequence). The V and J ends lost 3 bases and 1 base respectively, with 7 bases between them. As DNA, the CDR3 is TGTGCCAGCAGCTACCTGCCGAACACTGAAGCTTTCTTT. Translated: CASSYLPNTEAFF.

This clone was detected only once. The chain carries TRBV10-3 and TRBJ1-5; D may be TRBD1 (6 bases). The CDR3 extends over 15 amino acids. Germline lookup yields CDR1 ENHRY and CDR2 SYGVKD. The V and J ends lost 3 bases and 4 bases respectively, with 13 bases between them. The CDR3 DNA reads as TGTGCCATCAGTGAAGGGGGAGCAGGGAATCAGCCCCAGCATTTT. It yields the protein CAISEGGAGNQPQHF.

V gene TRBV10-3 combines with J gene TRBJ2-5, with TRBD2 matching over 13 bases. The CDR3 consists of 16 residues. V gave up 3 bases and J gave up 3 bases; unmatched junction bases: 4. From germline, CDR1 is ENHRY and CDR2 SYGVKD. This CDR3 is CAISDQTSGGKETQYF. As DNA, the CDR3 is TGTGCCATCAGTGACCAGACTAGCGGGGGGAAAGAGACCCAGTACTTC.